The source of this TCR beta chain is a study of T cell responses to AZD1222 COVID-19 vaccine. Study as a whole: Both about-4-week and about-12-week second-dose recipients were combined. Study-level results: Baseline serology detected seropositivity in only six AZD1222 recipients.

V lost 2 bases to trimming and J lost 5 bases, with 6 bases between them. This CDR3 comprises 12 residues. Germline loops: CDR1 KGHSH, CDR2 LQKENI. The table came from immunoSEQ multiplex PCR; TCRdb's copy has only in-frame clones and leaves some out. The sample has about 130,000 clones, more than 80% seen once. With regard to this clone: The antigen is undetermined.

The chain joins TRBV18 to TRBJ1-2; D gene ambiguous. The specimen was peripheral blood, collected on day 0 of AZD1222 vaccination. The sequence came from an adult in good health. CDR3 sequence reads: CASSPNEYGYTF. The CDR3 nucleotides read TGTGCCAGCTCACCAAACGAGTATGGCTACACCTTC.